Listed here are 19 T cell receptor beta chains from one sample, sequenced in a study of identical twins. TCRdb ran MiXCR on the 5' RACE reads and lists one entry per CDR3 protein. The sample holds 500,000 to 700,000 distinct CDR3 sequences; 7.1% are singletons and the top ten take 1.6%. These data were also reused for a study on yellow fever vaccine responses in identical twins.

The source material was PBMCs. Receptors were obtained from a woman aged 18-29 years in good health.

The rearrangement links TRBV24-1 to TRBJ2-5, with D perhaps assigned TRBD1 or TRBD2 (5 bases each). V shed 4 bases and J shed 8 bases, with 13 bases lying between them. Germline V CDR1 and CDR2: KGHDR, SFDVKD. The CDR3 spans 13 residues. As DNA, the CDR3 is TGTGCCACCAGTGACCTTGAGAGGGGAACCCAGTACTTC. This gives the protein CATSDLERGTQYF.

The J gene is TRBJ2-1, the V gene TRBV19, with D tentatively TRBD1 or TRBD2 (5 bases each). The CDR3 has 14 amino acids. Germline V gene data show CDR1 as LNHDA and CDR2 as SQIVND (reference sequence). Trimming cost V 6 bases and J 8 bases, with 17 bases left between them. The CDR3 DNA reads TGTGCCAGTAGCTTGGGGGACCAAATCGATGAGCAGTTCTTC. Translated, it gives CASSLGDQIDEQFF.

The chain recombines TRBV29-1 with TRBJ2-3; no reliable D call. The CDR3 totals 12 residues. The V gene lost 2 bases and the J gene lost 3 bases, with 6 bases spanning the gap. The germline gives CDR1 SQVTM, CDR2 ANQGSEA. Here the CDR3 reads CSVEPGTDTQYF. The CDR3 DNA follows: TGCAGCGTTGAACCCGGGACAGATACGCAGTATTTT.

This clonotype was detected only a few times. The CDR3 loop reads CASSPRKNTEAFF. The CDR3 coding sequence is TGTGCCAGCTCACCACGGAAAAACACTGAAGCTTTCTTT. The chain couples TRBV18 to TRBJ1-1, with D hard to call. The CDR3 contains 13 residues. The germline V and J ends were trimmed by 1 base and 2 bases, with 5 bases remaining between them. The germline V gene encodes CDR1 KGHSH and CDR2 LQKENI.

The gene calls are TRBV3-1 and TRBJ1-1, with no clear D. This CDR3 has 16 residues. Germline V gives CDR1 LGHDT, CDR2 YNNKEL (reference sequence). The V end lost 0 bases, the J end lost 0 bases, and 11 bases lay between the germline ends. The chain's CDR3 is CASSQDAIGVNTEAFF. CDR3 DNA sequence: TGTGCCAGCAGCCAAGATGCGATAGGAGTGAACACTGAAGCTTTCTTT.

In its sample, this clonotype was seen a few times. The chain couples TRBV18 to TRBJ2-5; D is possibly TRBD1 (6 bases). Germline V lookup: CDR1 KGHSH, CDR2 LQKENI. This CDR3 comprises 14 residues. The V and J ends lost 5 bases and 1 base respectively, with 11 bases between them. CDR3 residues: CASSRATGQETQYF. The CDR3 region has the DNA TGTGCCAGCTCAAGGGCGACAGGCCAAGAGACCCAGTACTTC.

This clonotype has more than one count but fewer than ten. The CDR3 sequence is CATRRGGSYNEQFF. CDR3 nucleotide sequence: TGTGCCACCCGGCGGGGGGGGTCCTACAATGAGCAGTTCTTC. This rearrangement joins TRBV24-1 to TRBJ2-1, with 9 bases aligning to TRBD2. V dropped 9 bases and J dropped 1; count of bases not matched to a gene: 3. Germline lookup yields CDR1 KGHDR and CDR2 SFDVKD. The length of the CDR3 is 14 residues.

The chain links TRBV11-2 to TRBJ2-1; 12 nucleotides match TRBD2. After removal of 2 bases from V and 7 bases from J, the junction contained 12 bases not matched to a gene. Germline V CDR1 and CDR2: SGHAT, FQNNGV. The CDR3 has 18 residues. The CDR3 here is CASSLSPSGGARGNEQFF. DNA of the CDR3: TGTGCCAGCAGCTTATCCCCTAGCGGGGGGGCTAGGGGGAATGAGCAGTTCTTC.

V gene TRBV7-2 combines with J gene TRBJ2-7, with TRBD2 matching 14 bases. This CDR3 comprises 16 residues. The germline V gene encodes CDR1 SGHTA and CDR2 FQGNSA. J was trimmed by 5 bases and V by 4 bases; bases with no gene match: 7. CDR3 in amino acids: CASSSSGTSGSHEQYF. The CDR3 DNA is TGTGCCAGCAGCTCCTCCGGGACTAGCGGGAGCCACGAGCAGTACTTC.

This clonotype has only a few counts. The chain combines TRBV15 with TRBJ1-1; D remains ambiguous. Germline V gene sequence: CDR1 LNHNV, CDR2 YYDKDF (reference sequence). CDR3 length equals 19 residues. The V gene lost 0 bases and the J gene lost 2 bases, with 22 bases spanning the gap. The CDR3 DNA follows: TGTGCCACCAGCAGAGATCTGATCTGGGGTGGGCCGGAAAACACTGAAGCTTTCTTT. Its translation is CATSRDLIWGGPENTEAFF.

A few counts support this clonotype. The V and J genes are TRBV7-9 and TRBJ2-5, with 7 positions matching TRBD2. Germline trimming cut 1 base from V and 0 bases from J; bases unmatched to any gene: 8. CDR1 is SEHNR and CDR2 is FQNEAQ in the germline V gene (reference sequence). The length of the CDR3 is 17 residues. In DNA, the CDR3 is TGTGCCAGCAGCTTAGGATGGGAGGGACCTTACCAAGAGACCCAGTACTTC. Protein sequence: CASSLGWEGPYQETQYF.

The chain combines TRBV6-5 with TRBJ1-5; 7 bases are shared with TRBD1. There are 15 residues in the CDR3. Germline CDR1 MNHEY, CDR2 SVGAGI. The J segment lost 9 bases and the V segment lost 0 bases, leaving 8 bases of the junction unmatched. CDR3 DNA: TGTGCCAGCAGTTACTCGAGACAGGGCGGTGGGCCCCAGCATTTT. It codes for CASSYSRQGGGPQHF.

J is TRBJ2-1 and V is TRBV20-1; maybe TRBD2 (6 bases). Germline V gives CDR1 DFQATT, CDR2 SNEGSKA (reference sequence). This CDR3 comprises 16 residues. The V end was cut by 3 bases, the J end by 4 bases, with 19 bases between. CDR3 sequence reads: CSARRGFSGTYNEQFF. DNA for the CDR3: TGCAGTGCTAGGAGGGGCTTCTCGGGGACTTACAATGAGCAGTTCTTC.

V usage is TRBV20-1 and J usage is TRBJ2-1, with TRBD1 matching 8 bases. V was pared by 6 bases and J by 4 bases, with 11 bases of the junction left unmatched. The CDR3 length is 15 residues. Germline V gene lookup returns CDR1 DFQATT and CDR2 SNEGSKA (reference sequence). CDR3 nucleotide sequence: TGCAGTGCCCAGGGGGCGACAGGAGCTTACAATGAGCAGTTCTTC. It is translated as CSAQGATGAYNEQFF.

The table lists this clonotype with a few counts. V usage is TRBV28 and J usage is TRBJ2-5; 10 bases are shared with TRBD1. V was pared by 2 bases and J by 13 bases, with 1 base of the junction left unmatched. Germline V gene sequence: CDR1 MDHEN, CDR2 SYDVKM. This CDR3 has 11 residues. CDR3 loop: CASSLGTGVYF. The CDR3 DNA reads as TGTGCCAGCAGTTTAGGGACAGGGGTGTACTTC.

This clonotype has just a few counts. V is TRBV12-3 or TRBV12-4 and J is TRBJ2-7, with a possible D match to TRBD2 (6 bases). This CDR3 has 13 residues. V lost 5 bases and J lost 4, with 12 bases in between. CDR3 DNA: TGTGCCAGCAGTCTCCGCGGGGTTTACGAGCAGTACTTC. It specifies CASSLRGVYEQYF.

This clonotype was observed at least ten times. The V gene is TRBV29-1, the J gene TRBJ2-3, with D tentatively TRBD2 (5 bases). V gave up 4 bases and J gave up 3 bases, with 11 bases separating them. CDR3 length: 13 residues. Looked up from germline, CDR1 is SQVTM and CDR2 is ANQGSEA. CDR3 residues: CSVVPGKTDTQYF. The CDR3, as DNA: TGCAGCGTTGTACCGGGGAAGACAGATACGCAGTATTTT.

The chain links TRBV7-9 to TRBJ2-1; D possibly matches TRBD1 or TRBD2 (6 bases each). Germline loops: CDR1 SEHNR, CDR2 FQNEAQ (reference sequence). This CDR3 is 15 amino acids long. V was trimmed by 3 bases and J by 7 bases, leaving 16 bases between them. In DNA, the CDR3 is TGTGCCAGCAGCTTCGGCGGAGGGGGTCTGAATGAGCAGTTCTTC. The encoded protein is CASSFGGGGLNEQFF.

For this clonotype: This may arise from a read error, as a much more abundant clone is one base away. V and J are TRBV15 and TRBJ2-5; 7 positions match TRBD2. The CDR3 loop spans 14 amino acids. The V gene end was trimmed by 4 bases and the J gene end by 4 bases; junction bases not matched to a gene: 6. Germline V gene lookup returns CDR1 LNHNV and CDR2 YYDKDF (reference sequence). DNA for the CDR3: TGTGCCACCAGCATTGGGACTATCCGAGAGACCCAGTACTTC. Translating gives CATSIGTIRETQYF.